Below, one T cell receptor (beta chain) is given with its context. Its target is not known. Germline V CDR1 and CDR2: SEHNR, FQNEAQ (reference sequence). The trim removed 5 bases at V and 4 bases at J, leaving 8 bases unmatched. This CDR3 region has 15 residues. The data derive from a study of cytomegalovirus exposure and HLA in healthy donors. Turning to the study itself: According to later analysis, the same platform produced the 120 validation and approximately 630 first-cohort repertoires. Study-level points and caveats: Reported results showed that the classifier diagnosed cytomegalovirus status with high specificity and sensitivity.

The method was immunoSEQ multiplex PCR; TCRdb's version includes in-frame clones alone and lacks a portion of them. The table lists around 69,000 clones, 95% to 96% of them singletons. Sequencing was carried out using PBMCs. The rearrangement joins TRBV7-9 to TRBJ2-1, with 7 positions matching TRBD2. The clonotype comes from a woman in her late teens or twenties in good health and CMV-seropositive. CDR3 sequence (DNA): TGTGCCAGCAGCCCCAGCGGGACTAAATACAATGAGCAGTTCTTC. It is translated as CASSPSGTKYNEQFF. The variable domain in full, with the rest retrieved from reference TRBV7-9 and TRBJ2-1, is DTGVSQNPRHKITKRGQNVTFRCDPISEHNRLYWYRQTLGQGPEFLTYFQNEAQLEKSRLLSDRFSAERPKGSFSTLEIQRTEQGDSAMYLCASSPSGTKYNEQFFGPGTRLTVL.